This T cell receptor (beta chain) is drawn from a study of T-cell reconstitution after alpha-beta-depleted transplantation in children. Concerning this clonotype: Its matching antigen is unknown.

Whole-study results and caveats: Reports say that about two months after transplant, the alpha-beta T cells came out of several hundred graft clones that had expanded. Hyperexpanded clones declined; after one year, newly produced T cells mostly supplied diversity. In some patients, recipient T cells and intrathymic progenitors surviving conditioning explained high day-60 diversity.

Preparing the TCRbeta library involved the use of unique molecular identifiers. From the PCR reads, TCRdb called clonotypes with MiXCR, one entry per CDR3 protein. The sample lists around 490,000 distinct CDR3 sequences, over 9.5% occurring once. This CDR3 region has 18 residues. V dropped 0 bases and J dropped 0 bases, with 16 bases sitting between them. Germline lookup yields CDR1 MNHEY and CDR2 SMNVEV (reference sequence). This TCR derives from a female patient between 2 and 15 years old who had a stem cell transplant for aplastic anemia, so the T cells may come from the graft donor. The material sequenced was PBMCs, mostly from graft donor cells, taken 180 days after TCRalphabeta/CD19-depleted stem cell transplant. The chain employs TRBV27 and TRBJ2-3; no clear D gene. In nucleotides, the CDR3 is TGTGCCAGCAGTTTATCACCGGCAGGCTACTCCAGCACAGATACGCAGTATTTT. Its translation: CASSLSPAGYSSTDTQYF.